These T cell receptor beta chains were read from a single sample in a study of blood T cells in healthy people across ages. TCRdb re-analysed the 5' RACE reads in MiXCR, keeping a single row per CDR3 protein. Of roughly 800,000 distinct CDR3 sequences in the sample, 58% are singletons; the top ten hold roughly 20%. Sequencing was carried out using blood. The receptor set was obtained from a man aged 25-45 years in good health. Each CDR3 is given without its conserved first and last residue. Fields, in order: V gene, clone size, J gene, CDR3 length, CDR3 protein. Clone sizes are given selectively: once, few, many, or a class where the clone is expanded.

TRBV2	many	TRBJ2-4	11	ASRGLAKNIQY
TRBV3-1	NA	TRBJ1-2	12	ASSLDPGVRGYT
TRBV10-3	NA	TRBJ1-1	13	AIRGSGELNTEAF
TRBV9	NA	TRBJ2-1	12	ASSTPGLYNEQF
TRBV20-1	NA	TRBJ2-7	13	SARDRTTQFYEQY
TRBV7-2	NA	TRBJ2-3	14	ASSSLPDPSTDTQY
TRBV9	NA	TRBJ1-4	12	ASSRTDGREKLF
TRBV20-1	NA	TRBJ1-6	13	SAREPGQQRSLLH
TRBV10-3	NA	TRBJ2-3	12	AIRKREGTDTQY
TRBV20-1	few	TRBJ2-5	13	SATGLAGEVETQY
TRBV20-1	NA	TRBJ2-5	11	SVKKPGEETQY
TRBV4-3	NA	TRBJ1-2	15	ASSLEPSHGPNYGYT
TRBV20-1	few	TRBJ1-1	11	SANKGWNTEAF
TRBV20-1	NA	TRBJ2-3	16	SARVYPTSGVVRDTQY
TRBV10-1	many	TRBJ2-7	13	ANTLLQGSPYEQY
TRBV28	NA	TRBJ2-5	13	ASTSPRAGSGEQY
TRBV12-5	once	TRBJ2-7	14	ASGPGTKALYNEQY
TRBV7-6	once	TRBJ2-3	14	ASSSITAGATDTQY
TRBV10-3	NA	TRBJ2-6	15	AIAAGTGNSGANVLT
TRBV2	NA	NA	13	ASSGADNFSYEQY
TRBV12-3/TRBV12-4	NA	TRBJ2-7	15	ASSFQQGTVTRATQY
TRBV10-3	few	TRBJ2-5	16	AISESNPASGGQETQY
TRBV6-5	NA	TRBJ2-1	14	ASSWTSGVLGGEQF
TRBV5-1	NA	TRBJ2-1	13	ASSLDGGGAGEQF
TRBV29-1	many	TRBJ2-7	9	SVELRDEQY
TRBV11-2	NA	TRBJ2-1	12	ASSLEGSSNEQF
TRBV10-3	NA	TRBJ2-5	11	AIADTVQETQY
TRBV4-3	NA	NA	12	ASSQDFNSETQY
TRBV5-1	NA	TRBJ2-5	10	ASSAQVGQQY
TRBV7-2	NA	TRBJ2-3	12	ASSSSRVSDTQY
TRBV29-1	NA	TRBJ2-7	9	SAEGGHEQY
TRBV6-1	once	TRBJ1-2	15	ASSSRASHVDFYGYT
TRBV7-9	NA	TRBJ2-4	13	ASSLGTLTLGEQY
TRBV7-8	NA	NA	16	ASSLAGVAGGPVYEQY
TRBV5-1	NA	TRBJ1-2	13	ASSLSGQAVYGCT
TRBV30	NA	TRBJ2-5	11	AWSEQGDYEQY
TRBV6-1	NA	TRBJ2-6	15	ASSHNWDPSGANVLT
TRBV3-1	once	TRBJ2-1	15	ASSQDGEGKTYNEQF
TRBV6-2/TRBV6-3	NA	TRBJ2-1	14	ASNGLAGGSYNEQF
TRBV20-1	NA	TRBJ1-2	12	SARQGAQGYGYT
TRBV9	NA	TRBJ1-2	12	ASSPPGDSRGYT
TRBV7-2	many	TRBJ2-4	12	ASSPGLAGNIQY